The 30 T cell receptor beta chains given below trace back to one sample, sequenced in a study of T cells in Graves' hyperthyroidism and ophthalmopathy. RNA transcripts were the template for amplifying TCR beta CDR3 regions. HTBI primers drove first-round RT-PCR of the TCR CDR3. TCRdb re-called the multiplex PCR reads through MiXCR, storing one row per CDR3 protein. The sample records 550,000 to 700,000 distinct CDR3 sequences, under 60% being singletons. The sequenced sample was peripheral blood or thyroid tissue (not recorded which). The receptors come from an adult woman with Graves' disease, either hyperthyroidism or ophthalmopathy (not recorded which).

The genes are TRBV9 and TRBJ1-6; unclear D gene. Germline lookup yields CDR1 SGDLS and CDR2 YYNGEE. This CDR3 region has 14 residues. With 4 bases removed from V and 9 bases from J, the gap between germline ends came to 14 bases. CDR3 bases: TGTGCCAGCAGCTTAGACACCCTCGGTTCACCCCTCCACTTT. Its protein product is CASSLDTLGSPLHF.

The CDR3: CAISEGPGYEQYF. As DNA, the CDR3 is TGTGCCATCAGTGAGGGTCCAGGCTACGAGCAGTACTTC. The chain couples TRBV10-3 to TRBJ2-7; D is unresolved. CDR3 length equals 13 residues. Trimming cost V 2 bases and J 3 bases, with 8 bases left between them. Germline V CDR1 and CDR2: ENHRY, SYGVKD.

This CDR3 reads CASSTRTALETQYF. Written as DNA, the CDR3 is TGTGCCAGTAGTACGCGGACAGCCCTCGAGACCCAGTACTTC. The V call is TRBV19, the J call TRBJ2-5; tentatively, D is TRBD1 (6 bases). CDR3 size: 14 residues. The germline gives CDR1 LNHDA, CDR2 SQIVND (reference sequence). V lost 4 bases and J lost 5, with 14 bases in between.

This clonotype was seen many times. The chain carries TRBV12-5 and TRBJ1-2, with D hard to call. The CDR3 is 12 residues long. Germline lookup yields CDR1 LGHNT and CDR2 FRNRAP. Trimming removed 1 base at V and 10 bases at J, with 10 bases between. The CDR3 region has the DNA TGTGCTAGTGGTTTGGAAGGTCGATTCTACACCTTC. Protein product: CASGLEGRFYTF.

The chain has TRBV2 and TRBJ1-5; D unresolved. This CDR3 is built from 15 residues. Between the trimmed V and J ends, which lost 1 base and 0 bases, there was a span of 7 bases. CDR1 is SNHLY and CDR2 is FYNNEI in the germline V gene. CDR3 coding DNA: TGTGCCAGCAGTGAAGGGGCCGTTAGCAATCAGCCCCAGCATTTT. Translated: CASSEGAVSNQPQHF.

This clonotype was detected a few times. The V gene is TRBV6-2 or TRBV6-3, the J gene TRBJ2-7; 12 bases line up with TRBD2. This CDR3 contains 19 residues. Germline loops: CDR1 MNHEY, CDR2 SVGEGT. V shed 3 bases, J shed 5 bases, and the junction held 17 bases outside the gene matches. Here the CDR3 reads CASSYLAGGPWTGGDEQYF. CDR3 coding DNA: TGTGCCAGCAGTTATCTAGCGGGAGGGCCTTGGACGGGCGGAGACGAGCAGTACTTC.

This clonotype was seen at least ten times. The gene calls are TRBV10-3 and TRBJ1-5, with D possibly matching TRBD1 (5 bases). CDR3 length equals 14 residues. Looked up from germline, CDR1 is ENHRY and CDR2 is SYGVKD. Trimming removed 0 bases from V and 5 bases from J, with 8 bases in between. CDR3: CAISESDRHQPQHF. The DNA for the CDR3 is TGTGCCATCAGTGAGTCTGACAGACATCAGCCCCAGCATTTT.

J is TRBJ1-5 and V is TRBV7-9; D is ambiguous. The CDR3 consists of 18 residues. V lost 1 base and J 6 bases, leaving 22 bases between the germline ends. Germline-derived CDR1 and CDR2 are SEHNR and FQNEAQ (reference sequence). This CDR3 reads CASSLDRPERAFRQPQHF. CDR3 DNA sequence: TGTGCCAGCAGCTTAGATCGCCCCGAGAGAGCCTTTCGTCAGCCCCAGCATTTT. The whole variable domain, filled in from reference TRBV7-9 and TRBJ1-5, reads DTGVSQNPRHKITKRGQNVTFRCDPISEHNRLYWYRQTLGQGPEFLTYFQNEAQLEKSRLLSDRFSAERPKGSFSTLEIQRTEQGDSAMYLCASSLDRPERAFRQPQHFGDGTRLSIL.

The sample holds many counts of this clonotype. The V gene is TRBV10-2, the J gene TRBJ2-5, with D unclear. V gave up 0 bases and J gave up 1 base, with 9 bases separating them. The germline V gene encodes CDR1 WSHSY and CDR2 SAAADI. The CDR3 consists of 15 residues. CDR3 protein: CASSESLAFQETQYF. CDR3 bases: TGCGCCAGCAGTGAGTCATTGGCGTTCCAAGAGACCCAGTACTTC.

This clonotype was seen repeatedly, ten times or more. This chain joins TRBV4-1 and TRBJ2-7; D may match TRBD1 or TRBD2 (5 bases each). Between the trimmed V and J ends, which lost 3 bases and 0 bases, there was a span of 12 bases. The germline V gene has CDR1 MGHRA and CDR2 YSYEKL. The CDR3 covers 15 residues. This chain's CDR3 is CASSHPGRRSYEQYF. CDR3 coding DNA: TGCGCCAGCAGCCATCCGGGACGGCGCTCCTACGAGCAGTACTTC.

This clonotype has ten or more counts. The genes are TRBV5-4 and TRBJ2-7; 7 bases are a match to TRBD1. The CDR3 contains 17 residues. After removal of 2 bases from V and 2 bases from J, the junction contained 13 bases not matched to a gene. Germline assignment: CDR1 SGHNT and CDR2 YYREEE (reference sequence). In DNA, the CDR3 is TGTGCCAGCAGCTTATATTCCGGGACAGTATTTCCCTACGAGCAGTACTTC. Its translation is CASSLYSGTVFPYEQYF.

This clonotype was observed a few times. The chain links TRBV4-1 to TRBJ2-7; no clear D. The CDR3 consists of 15 residues. The V end lost 4 bases, the J end lost 3 bases, and 16 bases lay between the germline ends. Germline-derived CDR1 and CDR2 are MGHRA and YSYEKL. CDR3 in DNA: TGCGCCAGCAGCCGCCCGACCCGGAACCGCTACGAGCAGTACTTC. This codes for CASSRPTRNRYEQYF.

The sample holds many counts of this clonotype. The chain combines TRBV29-1 with TRBJ1-2; D is undetermined. CDR1 and CDR2 (germline): SQVTM, ANQGSEA. The V gene lost 5 bases and the J gene lost 2 bases, with 9 bases spanning the gap. This CDR3 is built from 12 residues. CDR3 region: CSVLEFNYGYTF. The CDR3 DNA reads TGCAGCGTTCTAGAATTCAACTATGGCTACACCTTC. The entire variable domain, with the rest obtained from reference TRBV29-1 and TRBJ1-2, is as follows: SAVISQKPSRDICQRGTSLTIQCQVDSQVTMMFWYRQQPGQSLTLIATANQGSEATYESGFVIDKFPISRPNLTFSTLTVSNMSPEDSSIYLCSVLEFNYGYTFGSGTRLTVV.

With respect to this clonotype: Its ends do not fully match the called genes, so a read error is possible. The rearrangement joins TRBV5-1 to TRBJ1-2, with D maybe TRBD1 (6 bases). CDR1 and CDR2 from the germline V gene are SGHRS and YFSETQ. The CDR3 runs to 13 residues. The CDR3 nucleotides are TGCGCCAGCAGCTTCGACAGTTCCGGGGGCTACATCTTC. Its protein product is CASSFDSSGGYIF.

In this sample, this clonotype turned up many times. The chain uses TRBV25-1 and TRBJ1-2; no clear D gene. V gave up 3 bases and J gave up 8 bases, with 13 bases separating them. Germline-derived CDR1 and CDR2 are MGHDK and SYGVNS. The CDR3 is 13 residues long. The CDR3 nucleotides are TGTGCCAGCAGTGACCAAGGAGTCAAGGGCTACACCTTC. It codes for CASSDQGVKGYTF.

V and J are TRBV15 and TRBJ1-2; TRBD1 agrees at 8 bases. Germline V gene data show CDR1 as LNHNV and CDR2 as YYDKDF (reference sequence). V was clipped by 0 bases and J by 7 bases; unmatched bases: 13. The CDR3 runs to 17 residues. CDR3 nucleotides: TGTGCCACCAGCAGAGATCTTCCTGTCAGGGGGCGCTTTGGCTACACCTTC. It yields the protein CATSRDLPVRGRFGYTF.

The chain recombines TRBV15 with TRBJ1-4; D gene uncertain. The CDR3 extends over 14 amino acids. V gave up 4 bases and J gave up 8 bases, with 14 bases separating them. Germline assignment: CDR1 LNHNV and CDR2 YYDKDF (reference sequence). The CDR3 sequence: CATSNPEVYEKLFF. The CDR3 region has the DNA TGTGCCACCAGCAACCCGGAGGTATACGAAAAACTGTTTTTT.

The chain recombines TRBV29-1 with TRBJ2-5; D may be TRBD1 (5 bases). Looked up from germline, CDR1 is SQVTM and CDR2 is ANQGSEA. This CDR3 is built from 11 residues. CDR3 region: CSLGRAETQYF. For the CDR3, the DNA is TGCAGTTTGGGCAGGGCAGAGACCCAGTACTTC.

A single count supports this clonotype. This chain links TRBV19 with TRBJ1-1; the match to TRBD1 covers 7 bases. The CDR3 runs to 12 residues. CDR1 and CDR2 (germline): LNHDA, SQIVND (reference sequence). The J segment lost 9 bases and the V segment lost 4 bases, leaving 5 bases of the junction unmatched. DNA for the CDR3: TGTGCCAGTAGTAACGCAGGGGGAAAAGCTTTCTTT. Its translation is CASSNAGGKAFF.

This clonotype was found once. V gene TRBV7-2 combines with J gene TRBJ2-3; maybe TRBD2 (5 bases). Germline V gene data show CDR1 as SGHTA and CDR2 as FQGNSA. This CDR3 is 14 amino acids long. V gave up 3 bases and J gave up 0 bases, with 7 bases separating them. CDR3 residues: CASSFRTSTDTQYF. In DNA, the CDR3 is TGTGCCAGCAGCTTCAGGACTAGCACAGATACGCAGTATTTT.

The V call is TRBV7-9, the J call TRBJ1-2; a possible D gene is TRBD1 (5 bases). The V end lost 4 bases, the J end lost 3 bases, and 9 bases lay between the germline ends. The CDR3 has 13 amino acids. Germline CDR1 SEHNR, CDR2 FQNEAQ (reference sequence). The CDR3, as DNA: TGTGCCAGCAGCTCATGGGGCGACTATGGCTACACCTTC. This sequence encodes CASSSWGDYGYTF. The full variable domain, its missing parts supplied by reference TRBV7-9 and TRBJ1-2, is DTGVSQNPRHKITKRGQNVTFRCDPISEHNRLYWYRQTLGQGPEFLTYFQNEAQLEKSRLLSDRFSAERPKGSFSTLEIQRTEQGDSAMYLCASSSWGDYGYTFGSGTRLTVV.

This chain links TRBV10-3 with TRBJ1-5; 7 nucleotides align to TRBD1. This CDR3 comprises 17 residues. Germline V gene sequence: CDR1 ENHRY, CDR2 SYGVKD. The V segment lost 2 bases and the J segment 0 bases; nucleotides outside the gene matches: 7. The CDR3 DNA reads as TGTGCCATCAGTGAGAAGGGACAGCTCGATAGCAATCAGCCCCAGCATTTT. Translating it yields CAISEKGQLDSNQPQHF.

This clonotype was found many times. The CDR3 is CASSRAGGADGYTF. The CDR3 coding sequence is TGTGCCAGCAGCCGAGCAGGAGGGGCGGATGGCTACACCTTC. J is TRBJ1-2 and V is TRBV7-9; D might be TRBD1 (5 bases). The ends were cut back, 5 bases at V and 6 bases at J, with 16 bases in the middle. Germline loops: CDR1 SEHNR, CDR2 FQNEAQ (reference sequence). The CDR3 has 14 residues.

This clonotype has a handful of counts. CDR3 sequence reads: CASSFFLGGQEETQYF. CDR3 DNA: TGTGCCAGCAGCTTTTTTCTCGGGGGTCAAGAAGAGACCCAGTACTTC. J is TRBJ2-5 and V is TRBV11-2; D might be TRBD2 (6 bases). CDR3 length equals 16 residues. CDR1 and CDR2 from the germline V gene are SGHAT and FQNNGV. V lost 3 bases and J 3 bases, leaving 17 bases between the germline ends.

V usage is TRBV5-1 and J usage is TRBJ2-5, with D perhaps TRBD1 (6 bases). The CDR3 sequence is 13 residues long. Germline-derived CDR1 and CDR2 are SGHRS and YFSETQ. V lost 4 bases, J lost 5 bases, and 12 bases lay in between. The CDR3 here is CASSAGTSETQYF. CDR3 coding DNA: TGCGCCAGCAGCGCCGGGACAAGTGAGACCCAGTACTTC.

This clonotype was observed many times. The V gene is TRBV20-1, the J gene TRBJ1-5; D uncertain. CDR3 length: 12 residues. V gave up 3 bases and J gave up 3 bases, with 6 bases separating them. Germline CDR1 is DFQATT and CDR2 is SNEGSKA (reference sequence). CDR3 sequence reads: CSASQFNQPQHF. The CDR3 nucleotides read TGCAGTGCTAGTCAATTCAATCAGCCCCAGCATTTT.

This clonotype was observed many times. The gene calls are TRBV20-1 and TRBJ2-7; 9 bases map to TRBD1. V was pared by 5 bases and J by 5 bases, with 1 base of the junction left unmatched. This CDR3 comprises 11 residues. Germline V gives CDR1 DFQATT, CDR2 SNEGSKA (reference sequence). CDR3 DNA: TGCAGTGCTCGACAGGGGGACGAGCAGTACTTC. The encoded protein is CSARQGDEQYF.

V and J are TRBV12-3 or TRBV12-4 and TRBJ1-1; no clear D gene. The ends were cut back, 6 bases at V and 1 base at J, with 9 bases in the middle. The CDR3 contains 13 residues. CDR3 sequence (DNA): TGTGCCAGCAGCTACCAGCAGAACACTGAAGCTTTCTTT. Its protein is CASSYQQNTEAFF.

A note on this clonotype: A single base separates this from a much larger clone, so it may be a read error. J is TRBJ1-2 and V is TRBV2; TRBD1 aligns across 7 bases. CDR3 length equals 13 residues. CDR1 and CDR2 from the germline V gene are SNHLY and FYNNEI. Losses at the gene ends were 5 bases for V and 3 bases for J; bases not matched to a gene: 3. CDR3 sequence: CASSWDSHYGYTF. The CDR3 DNA is TGTGCCAGCAGTTGGGACAGTCACTATGGCTACACCTTC.

In its sample, this clonotype was seen many times. The chain is built from TRBV20-1 and TRBJ1-3, with D possibly matching TRBD1 (5 bases). Germline V CDR1 and CDR2: DFQATT, SNEGSKA (reference sequence). V gave up 1 base and J gave up 7 bases, with 17 bases separating them. The CDR3 is made up of 15 amino acids. The CDR3 DNA reads as TGCAGTGCTAGAGCTGGCGGGACGGGCTGGAACACCATATATTTT. Its protein is CSARAGGTGWNTIYF.